What follows are 6 T cell receptor beta chains derived from one specimen sequenced in a study of blood T cell repertoires in COVID-19. The repertoire was sequenced with immunoSEQ multiplex PCR; TCRdb's copy has only in-frame clones and lacks some. The sample yields 210,000 or so clones, over 75% seen once. Sequencing input: peripheral blood. The receptors were sampled from a human donor in a cohort sampled during active COVID-19.

The V gene is TRBV2, the J gene TRBJ1-2; D not resolved. V gave up 7 bases and J gave up 7 bases, with 19 bases separating them. Germline V gene sequence: CDR1 SNHLY, CDR2 FYNNEI. The CDR3 extends over 14 amino acids. This CDR3 is CASNLAGFDRGYTF. The CDR3 nucleotides read TGTGCCAGCAATCTCGCGGGGTTTGATCGTGGCTACACCTTC.

The chain joins TRBV5-1 to TRBJ2-7, with 7 bases lining up with TRBD2. This CDR3 comprises 15 residues. After removal of 2 bases from V and 0 bases from J, the junction contained 5 bases not matched to a gene. CDR1 SGHRS and CDR2 YFSETQ come from the germline V gene. The chain's CDR3 is CASSLQRGSSYEQYF. The CDR3 nucleotides are TGCGCCAGCAGCTTACAGCGGGGATCCTCCTACGAGCAGTACTTC.

The chain has TRBV4-3 and TRBJ2-7; maybe TRBD2 (6 bases). V lost 3 bases and J 1 base, leaving 13 bases between the germline ends. CDR1 is LGHNA, CDR2 YSLEER, per germline. The CDR3 is made up of 15 amino acids. The DNA for the CDR3 is TGCGCCAGCAGCCAGCGGGGAGGAGGGTCCTACGAGCAGTACTTC. As protein: CASSQRGGGSYEQYF.

The rearrangement joins TRBV6-5 to TRBJ1-1, with 8 nucleotides matching TRBD1. Trimming at V came to 2 bases and at J to 5 bases, leaving 4 bases not matched to a gene. CDR1 MNHEY and CDR2 SVGAGI come from the germline V gene. This CDR3 has 14 amino acids. The CDR3 spells CASSYRTGSTEAFF. The CDR3 DNA reads TGTGCCAGCAGTTACCGGACAGGGAGTACTGAAGCTTTCTTT.

CDR3 residues: CASSQGGVREFNEQFF. The CDR3 region has the DNA TGCGCCAGCAGCCAAGGGGGGGTGCGGGAGTTCAATGAGCAGTTCTTC. The V gene is TRBV4-3, the J gene TRBJ2-1, with 7 bases matching TRBD2. The CDR3 extends over 16 amino acids. V lost 1 base and J lost 6; bases outside the gene matches: 9. Germline loops: CDR1 LGHNA, CDR2 YSLEER.

The V and J genes are TRBV4-3 and TRBJ2-1; 9 bases are a match to TRBD2. Germline V lookup: CDR1 LGHNA, CDR2 YSLEER. There are 20 residues in the CDR3. V shed 0 bases and J 0 bases; nucleotides not matched to a gene: 12. CDR3 in DNA: TGCGCCAGCAGCCAAGATTGGAGACTAGCGGTCTATAGCTCCTACAATGAGCAGTTCTTC. Protein product: CASSQDWRLAVYSSYNEQFF.